Each of the 2 T cell receptor beta chains below was sequenced from the same sample in a study of T cell repertoires in cytomegalovirus infection. TCRdb processed the reads anew with MiXCR; each CDR3 protein has one entry. This repertoire shows roughly 230,000 distinct CDR3 sequences, about 20% found once; its top ten account for about 20%. The sequencing sample was made of CD8+ T cells from PBMCs. The receptors derive from a human donor in good health (CMV status not recorded). Some clones in this sample may be carry-over from other donors' samples.

This clonotype was seen at least ten times. V is TRBV19 and J is TRBJ2-1; D call uncertain. Looked up from germline, CDR1 is LNHDA and CDR2 is SQIVND (reference sequence). This CDR3 comprises 12 residues. V shed 0 bases and J shed 9 bases, with 6 bases lying between them. CDR3: CASSIEGGEQFF. CDR3 in DNA: TGTGCCAGTAGTATAGAAGGCGGTGAGCAGTTCTTC. The full variable domain, completed using reference TRBV19 and TRBJ2-1, is DGGITQSPKYLFRKEGQNVTLSCEQNLNHDAMYWYRQDPGQGLRLIYYSQIVNDFQKGDIAEGYSVSREKKESFPLTVTSAQKNPTAFYLCASSIEGGEQFFGPGTRLTVL.

Only a few counts were recorded for this clonotype. The J gene is TRBJ2-1, the V gene TRBV5-1, with TRBD1 identical over 7 bases. J was trimmed by 6 bases and V by 3 bases; bases with no gene match: 12. The germline V gene encodes CDR1 SGHRS and CDR2 YFSETQ. The CDR3 has 16 amino acids. The CDR3 sequence is CASSSGTGQFINEQFF. As DNA, the CDR3 is TGCGCCAGCAGCTCTGGCACGGGACAGTTCATCAATGAGCAGTTCTTC.